The rows below give T cell receptor beta chains drawn from one sample of a study of cytomegalovirus exposure and HLA in healthy donors. Sequencing used immunoSEQ multiplex PCR; TCRdb keeps in-frame clones, though not all of them. The sample has 110,000 to 150,000 clones, around 77% seen once. Sequenced sample: PBMCs. The receptor source for this set is a young man in good health and CMV-seronegative. The CDR3 runs from the conserved cysteine through the conserved F or W. The D gene is left open where the match is weak. The size entry is marked missing in some rows and otherwise reads once, few, many or a size class.

V gene: TRBV5-1; clone size: -; J gene: TRBJ2-2; D gene: TRBD2; CDR3 length: 19; CDR3 protein: CASSFPTSGRAVATGELFF; CDR3 DNA: TGCGCCAGCAGCTTTCCGACTAGCGGGAGGGCCGTGGCCACCGGGGAGCTGTTTTTT
V gene: TRBV28; clone size: few; J gene: TRBJ1-5; D gene: -; CDR3 length: 15; CDR3 protein: CASSDLAGSNQPQHF; CDR3 DNA: TGTGCCAGCAGTGACCTGGCAGGGAGCAATCAGCCCCAGCATTTT
V gene: TRBV7-9; clone size: -; J gene: TRBJ2-1; D gene: TRBD2; CDR3 length: 15; CDR3 protein: CASSFRLAGDHEQFF; CDR3 DNA: TGTGCCAGCAGCTTTCGTCTAGCGGGAGATCATGAGCAGTTCTTC
V gene: TRBV4-1; clone size: -; J gene: TRBJ1-5; D gene: -; CDR3 length: 14; CDR3 protein: CASSWSGSNQPQHF; CDR3 DNA: TGCGCCAGCAGCTGGAGTGGGTCGAATCAGCCCCAGCATTTT
V gene: TRBV13; clone size: -; J gene: TRBJ2-2; D gene: -; CDR3 length: 18; CDR3 protein: CASSLGPGLGVDTGELFF; CDR3 DNA: TGTGCCAGCAGCTTAGGCCCCGGGTTAGGGGTTGACACCGGGGAGCTGTTTTTT
V gene: TRBV4-1; clone size: -; J gene: TRBJ2-2; D gene: TRBD2; CDR3 length: 15; CDR3 protein: CASSPGRTSTGELFF; CDR3 DNA: TGCGCCAGCAGCCCCGGGAGGACCAGCACCGGGGAGCTGTTTTTT
V gene: TRBV27; clone size: -; J gene: TRBJ1-6; D gene: -; CDR3 length: 15; CDR3 protein: CASMVLGAGDSPLHF; CDR3 DNA: TGTGCCAGCATGGTACTGGGGGCAGGGGATTCACCCCTCCACTTT
V gene: TRBV12-2; clone size: few; J gene: TRBJ2-5; D gene: -; CDR3 length: 15; CDR3 protein: CASPPNGRGGETQYF; CDR3 DNA: TGTGCAAGTCCCCCAAACGGCCGGGGGGGGGAGACCCAGTACTTC
V gene: TRBV4-2; clone size: once; J gene: TRBJ2-3; D gene: TRBD2; CDR3 length: 16; CDR3 protein: CASSSLSGRDTDTQYF; CDR3 DNA: TGTGCCAGCAGCTCCCTTAGCGGGAGAGACACAGATACGCAGTATTTT
V gene: TRBV7-9; clone size: -; J gene: TRBJ1-3; D gene: -; CDR3 length: 16; CDR3 protein: CASSLSRGNSGNTIYF; CDR3 DNA: TGTGCCAGCAGCTTGAGCAGGGGCAACTCTGGAAACACCATATATTTT
V gene: TRBV27; clone size: -; J gene: TRBJ1-1; D gene: -; CDR3 length: 17; CDR3 protein: CASSLSPGVFSYTEAFF; CDR3 DNA: TGTGCCAGCAGTTTATCACCAGGGGTCTTTTCGTACACTGAAGCTTTCTTT
V gene: TRBV5-1; clone size: once; J gene: TRBJ2-7; D gene: -; CDR3 length: 14; CDR3 protein: CASSLSVFAYEQYF; CDR3 DNA: TGCGCCAGCAGCTTGTCTGTCTTTGCCTACGAGCAGTACTTC
V gene: TRBV28; clone size: -; J gene: TRBJ2-7; D gene: TRBD2; CDR3 length: 14; CDR3 protein: CASTPGGGEREQYF; CDR3 DNA: TGTGCCAGCACCCCCGGGGGGGGCGAGCGGGAGCAGTACTTC
V gene: TRBV28; clone size: few; J gene: TRBJ2-2; D gene: TRBD1; CDR3 length: 14; CDR3 protein: CASRVDRVAGELFF; CDR3 DNA: TGTGCCAGCAGGGTGGACAGGGTGGCAGGGGAGCTGTTTTTT
V gene: TRBV10-2; clone size: few; J gene: TRBJ1-3; D gene: -; CDR3 length: 15; CDR3 protein: CASSDTGLSGNTIYF; CDR3 DNA: TGCGCCAGCAGTGATACAGGTCTCTCTGGAAACACCATATATTTT